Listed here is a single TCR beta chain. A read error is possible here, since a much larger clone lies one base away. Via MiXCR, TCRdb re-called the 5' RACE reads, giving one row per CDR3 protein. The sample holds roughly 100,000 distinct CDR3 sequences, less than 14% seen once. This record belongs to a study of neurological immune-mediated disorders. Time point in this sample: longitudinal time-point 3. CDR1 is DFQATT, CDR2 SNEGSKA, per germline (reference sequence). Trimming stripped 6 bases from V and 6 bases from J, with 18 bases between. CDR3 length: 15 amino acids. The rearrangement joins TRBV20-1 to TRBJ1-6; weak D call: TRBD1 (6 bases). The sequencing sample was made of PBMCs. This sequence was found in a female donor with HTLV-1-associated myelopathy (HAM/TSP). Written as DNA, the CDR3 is TGCAGTGCCCTCGAATGGGACATGGGTAATTCACCCCTCCACTTT. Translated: CSALEWDMGNSPLHF.